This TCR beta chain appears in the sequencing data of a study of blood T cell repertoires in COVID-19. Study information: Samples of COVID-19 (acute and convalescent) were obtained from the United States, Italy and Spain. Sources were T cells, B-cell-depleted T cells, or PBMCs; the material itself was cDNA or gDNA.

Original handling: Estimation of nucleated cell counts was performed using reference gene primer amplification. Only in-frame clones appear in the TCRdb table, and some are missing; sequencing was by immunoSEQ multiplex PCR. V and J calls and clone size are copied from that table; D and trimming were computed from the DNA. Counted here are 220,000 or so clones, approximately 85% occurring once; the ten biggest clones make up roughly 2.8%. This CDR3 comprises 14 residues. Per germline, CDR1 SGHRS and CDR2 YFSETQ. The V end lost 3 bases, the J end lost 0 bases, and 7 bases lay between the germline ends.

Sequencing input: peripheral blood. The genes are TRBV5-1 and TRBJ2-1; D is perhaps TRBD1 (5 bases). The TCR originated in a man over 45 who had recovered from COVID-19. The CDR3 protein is CASSWQGSYNEQFF. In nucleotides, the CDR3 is TGCGCCAGCAGCTGGCAGGGCTCCTACAATGAGCAGTTCTTC.